The clone carrying this TCR beta chain was seen ten or more times. The data are from a study of T cells after yellow fever vaccination. Overall study findings and caveats: Detection of almost all vaccine-responding clonotypes in sorted memory subsets failed on day 0. Reappearing after the booster were most of the clones from primary vaccination (96% CD4, about 88% CD8). Any FACS-sorted repertoire could hold abundant clonotypes that contaminate it from the bulk population.

Via MiXCR, TCRdb re-called the 5' RACE reads, giving one row per CDR3 protein. The sample records over 35,000 distinct CDR3 sequences, approximately 6.3% being singletons. This specimen was PBMCs, either bulk or a sorted T-cell subset (CD4+, CD8+, memory, or dextramer-sorted; not recorded which), taken 45 days after the yellow fever booster vaccination. This sequence originates from a man aged 30 to 45 who received the YFV17D yellow fever vaccine.

The DNA for the CDR3 is TGCAGTGCTAGGCGGTGGGAGGGCCCCTACGAGCAGTACTTC. Protein product: CSARRWEGPYEQYF. The V gene is TRBV20-1, the J gene TRBJ2-7; 7 nucleotides line up with TRBD2. Trimming removed 3 bases from V and 2 bases from J; junction bases left unmatched: 7. Germline V gene data show CDR1 as DFQATT and CDR2 as SNEGSKA (reference sequence). The CDR3 consists of 14 residues.